This T cell receptor beta chain appears in the sequencing data of a study of blood T cell repertoires in COVID-19. Study as a whole: Samples came from the United States, Italy and Spain, spanning acute and convalescent COVID-19.

Authors' methods: Reference gene primer amplification gave estimated nucleated cell counts. Clones were read by immunoSEQ multiplex PCR, and TCRdb kept only the in-frame ones, dropping some. V and J calls plus clone size are reproduced from that table; the DNA served to infer D and trimming. The top ten clones hold 2% to 3% of a sample with fewer than 350,000 clones, approximately 81% of them seen once. Germline CDR1 is LGHDT and CDR2 is YNNKEL (reference sequence). The CDR3 totals 14 residues. Trimming stripped 4 bases from V and 4 bases from J, with 13 bases between. Those who participated ranged in age from roughly 18 to 90 years and resided in about two dozen US areas.

The source material was PBMCs or T cells enriched from blood (not recorded which). The TCR comes from a woman between 50 and 59 years old who had recovered from COVID-19. The chain recombines TRBV3-1 (or the pseudogene TRBV3-2) with TRBJ1-1; D possibly corresponds to TRBD1 (5 bases). CDR3 sequence: CASSLTAGGTEAFF. In DNA form, the CDR3 reads TGTGCCAGCAGCCTTACAGCCGGGGGCACTGAAGCTTTCTTT.